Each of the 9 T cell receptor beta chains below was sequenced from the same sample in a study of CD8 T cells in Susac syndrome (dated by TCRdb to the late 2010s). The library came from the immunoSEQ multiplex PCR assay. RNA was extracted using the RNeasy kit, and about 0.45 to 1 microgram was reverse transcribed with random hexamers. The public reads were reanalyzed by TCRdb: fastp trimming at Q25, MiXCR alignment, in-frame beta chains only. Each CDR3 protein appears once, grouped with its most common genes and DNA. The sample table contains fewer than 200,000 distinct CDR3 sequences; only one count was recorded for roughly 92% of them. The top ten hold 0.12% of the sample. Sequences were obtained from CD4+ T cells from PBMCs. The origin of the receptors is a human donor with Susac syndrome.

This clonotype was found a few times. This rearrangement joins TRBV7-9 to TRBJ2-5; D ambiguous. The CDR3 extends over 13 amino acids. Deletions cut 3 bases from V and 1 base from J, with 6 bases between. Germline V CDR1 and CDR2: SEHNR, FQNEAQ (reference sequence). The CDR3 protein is CASSFGSQETQYF. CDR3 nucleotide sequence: TGTGCCAGCAGCTTCGGCAGCCAAGAGACCCAGTACTTC.

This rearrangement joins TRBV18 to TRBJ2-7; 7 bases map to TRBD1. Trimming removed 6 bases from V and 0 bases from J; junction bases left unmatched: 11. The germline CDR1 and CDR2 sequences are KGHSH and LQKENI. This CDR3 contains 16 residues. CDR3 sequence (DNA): TGTGCCAGCTCGCAGGGGACAGCACTGAACTCCTACGAGCAGTACTTC. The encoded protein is CASSQGTALNSYEQYF.

The CDR3 region is CSVDRASSTDTQYF. CDR3 bases: TGCAGCGTTGATCGGGCATCTAGCACAGATACGCAGTATTTT. The chain joins TRBV29-1 to TRBJ2-3; D uncertain. This CDR3 spans 14 amino acids. Per the germline V gene, CDR1 is SQVTM and CDR2 is ANQGSEA. Trimming took off 3 bases at V and 0 bases at J, with 10 bases between the two ends.

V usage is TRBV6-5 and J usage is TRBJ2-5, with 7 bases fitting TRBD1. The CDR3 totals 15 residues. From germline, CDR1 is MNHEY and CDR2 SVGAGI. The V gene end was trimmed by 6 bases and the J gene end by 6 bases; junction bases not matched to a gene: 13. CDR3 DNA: TGTGCCAGCAGATCCGGGACAGTCAACGGGAAGACCCAGTACTTC. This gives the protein CASRSGTVNGKTQYF.

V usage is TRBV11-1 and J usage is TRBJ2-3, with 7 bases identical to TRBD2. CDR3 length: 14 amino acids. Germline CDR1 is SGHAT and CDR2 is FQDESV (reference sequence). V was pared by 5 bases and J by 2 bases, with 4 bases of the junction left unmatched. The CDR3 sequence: CASSPRLATDTQYF. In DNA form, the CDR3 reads TGTGCCAGCAGCCCCCGACTAGCCACAGATACGCAGTATTTT.

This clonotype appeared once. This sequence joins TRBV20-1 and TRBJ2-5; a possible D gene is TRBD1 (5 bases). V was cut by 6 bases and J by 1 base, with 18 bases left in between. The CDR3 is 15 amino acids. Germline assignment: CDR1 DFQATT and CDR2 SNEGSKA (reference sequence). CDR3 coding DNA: TGCAGTGCAACGGACATCGGCCGTTTCCAAGAGACCCAGTACTTC. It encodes CSATDIGRFQETQYF.

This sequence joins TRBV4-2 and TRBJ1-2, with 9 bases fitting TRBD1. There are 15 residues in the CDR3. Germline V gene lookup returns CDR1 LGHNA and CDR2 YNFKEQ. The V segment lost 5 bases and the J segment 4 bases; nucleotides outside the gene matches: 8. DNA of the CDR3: TGTGCCAGCAGCAGCGCCCAGGGACAGGGCTATGGCTACACCTTC. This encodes CASSSAQGQGYGYTF.

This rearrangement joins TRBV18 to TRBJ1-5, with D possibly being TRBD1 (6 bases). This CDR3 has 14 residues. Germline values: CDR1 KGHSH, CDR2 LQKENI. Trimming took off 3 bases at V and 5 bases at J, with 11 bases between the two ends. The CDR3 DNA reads TGTGCCAGCTCACCGAGGGGGGCTGATCAGCCCCAGCATTTT. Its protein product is CASSPRGADQPQHF.

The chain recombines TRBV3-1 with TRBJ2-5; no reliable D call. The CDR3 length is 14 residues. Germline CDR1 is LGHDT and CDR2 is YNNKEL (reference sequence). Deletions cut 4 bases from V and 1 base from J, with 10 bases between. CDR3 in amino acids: CASSPSRAQETQYF. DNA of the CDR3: TGTGCCAGCAGCCCAAGTCGGGCCCAAGAGACCCAGTACTTC.